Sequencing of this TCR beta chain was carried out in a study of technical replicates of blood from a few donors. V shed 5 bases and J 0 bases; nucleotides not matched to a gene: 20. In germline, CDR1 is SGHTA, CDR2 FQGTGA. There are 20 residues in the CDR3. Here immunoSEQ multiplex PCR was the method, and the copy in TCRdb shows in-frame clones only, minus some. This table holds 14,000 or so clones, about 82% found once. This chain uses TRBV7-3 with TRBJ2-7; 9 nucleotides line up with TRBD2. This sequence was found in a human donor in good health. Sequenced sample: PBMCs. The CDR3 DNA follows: TGTGCCAGCAGCCCAAACTCGGGACTAGCAATGCTTACAGGCTCCTACGAGCAGTACTTC. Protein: CASSPNSGLAMLTGSYEQYF.